This entry lists 18 T cell receptor beta chains sequenced from one sample in a study of T cell clones after liver transplantation. Data came from immunoSEQ multiplex PCR; TCRdb stores just in-frame clones and leaves some out. This sample carries over 45,000 clones, roughly 74% of them seen once, and the ten largest clones take 7.5% to 10%. The specimen comprised CD4+ T cells from blood, sampled 52 to 60 months after liver transplant. The receptor source for this set is a human patient who received a liver transplant. Part of the T cell pool may stem from the graft donor.

This chain connects TRBV5-1 to TRBJ2-3, with no clear D. This CDR3 contains 14 residues. The germline V gene has CDR1 SGHRS and CDR2 YFSETQ. V was trimmed by 5 bases and J by 0 bases, leaving 10 bases between them. The CDR3 region is CASRLHSSTDTQYF. The DNA for the CDR3 is TGCGCCAGCAGACTTCACTCTAGCACAGATACGCAGTATTTT.

This sequence joins TRBV10-3 and TRBJ1-1, with a possible D match to TRBD1 (6 bases). Germline values: CDR1 ENHRY, CDR2 SYGVKD. This CDR3 is 13 amino acids long. V was trimmed by 11 bases and J by 5 bases, leaving 18 bases between them. This CDR3 reads CALSGQKGTEAFF. The CDR3 nucleotides are TGTGCCCTATCAGGACAGAAGGGGACTGAAGCTTTCTTT.

By sample fraction, this clone is medium-sized. This chain uses TRBV28 with TRBJ2-7, with 9 bases identical to TRBD2. V trimming: 4 bases; J trimming: 6 bases; junction bases outside the gene matches: 16. The CDR3 sequence is 17 residues long. In germline, CDR1 is MDHEN, CDR2 SYDVKM. The CDR3 spells CASSSSLSGGLAAEQYF. The CDR3 DNA reads as TGTGCCAGCAGTTCTTCACTCAGCGGGGGGCTTGCGGCCGAGCAGTACTTC. Drawing the rest from reference TRBV28 and TRBJ2-7, the complete variable domain is DVKVTQSSRYLVKRTGEKVFLECVQDMDHENMFWYRQDPGLGLRLIYFSYDVKMKEKGDIPEGYSVSREKKERFSLILESASTNQTSMYLCASSSSLSGGLAAEQYFGPGTRLTVT.

J is TRBJ2-5 and V is TRBV7-2; perhaps TRBD2 as D (7 bases). Germline V gives CDR1 SGHTA, CDR2 FQGNSA. CDR3 size: 18 residues. V was shortened by 1 base and J by 5 bases, with 23 bases between the two germline ends. The CDR3 here is CASSLGDFGRGGLETQYF. CDR3 nucleotides: TGTGCCAGCAGCTTAGGGGATTTTGGGAGGGGGGGGCTGGAGACCCAGTACTTC.

The chain has TRBV19 and TRBJ2-2; the D gene is possibly TRBD2 (5 bases). The CDR3 is 15 residues long. From germline, CDR1 is LNHDA and CDR2 SQIVND (reference sequence). V lost 1 base and J lost 1, with 7 bases in between. The DNA of the CDR3 is TGTGCCAGTAGTATAGGGAGGCGGAACACCGGGGAGCTGTTTTTT. It is translated as CASSIGRRNTGELFF.

The chain's CDR3 is CASSPRGARDTQYF. The CDR3 nucleotides read TGTGCCAGCAGCCCCCGAGGGGCGAGGGATACGCAGTATTTT. The rearrangement links TRBV5-6 to TRBJ2-3, with D possibly being TRBD1 or TRBD2 (5 bases each). Germline V lookup: CDR1 SGHDT, CDR2 YYEEEE. Trimming shortened V by 4 bases and J by 6 bases, and 15 bases separated the two germline ends. The CDR3 consists of 14 residues. The full variable domain, in which reference TRBV5-6 and TRBJ2-3 provide the parts outside the CDR3, is DAGVTQSPTHLIKTRGQQVTLRCSPKSGHDTVSWYQQALGQGPQFIFQYYEEEERQRGNFPDRFSGHQFPNYSSELNVNALLLGDSALYLCASSPRGARDTQYFGPGTRLTVL.

The table lists this clone with a few counts. The rearrangement links TRBV2 to TRBJ2-3; D may correspond to TRBD1 or TRBD2 (5 bases each). Germline CDR1 is SNHLY and CDR2 is FYNNEI. V dropped 9 bases and J dropped 5 bases, with 9 bases sitting between them. This CDR3 has 11 residues. DNA of the CDR3: TGTGCCAGAGCTGGGGGAGATACGCAGTATTTT. As protein: CARAGGDTQYF.

This clone has a handful of counts. As DNA, the CDR3 is TGTGCCAGCAGTGAAGCGCCGTTCACAGATACGCAGTATTTT. Protein: CASSEAPFTDTQYF. J is TRBJ2-3 and V is TRBV2, with D uncertain. V lost 0 bases and J 2 bases, leaving 6 bases between the germline ends. This CDR3 comprises 14 residues. Per germline, CDR1 SNHLY and CDR2 FYNNEI.

The chain uses TRBV11-1 and TRBJ1-2; weak D call: TRBD1 (5 bases). Looked up from germline, CDR1 is SGHAT and CDR2 is FQDESV (reference sequence). The V gene lost 0 bases and the J gene lost 7 bases, with 15 bases spanning the gap. The CDR3 is 15 amino acids. The CDR3 nucleotides read TGTGCCAGCAGCTTAGCGCCCGGGACCTCGGGTGGCTACACCTTC. Translation gives CASSLAPGTSGGYTF.

Sample share makes this clone medium-sized (0.01 to 0.1%). The same CDR3 also results from other DNA sequences found in this sample. The genes are TRBV7-2 and TRBJ1-6; D is unresolved. The germline V and J ends were trimmed by 0 bases and 7 bases, with 10 bases remaining between them. Germline V lookup: CDR1 SGHTA, CDR2 FQGNSA. The CDR3 is made up of 15 amino acids. The CDR3 bases are TGTGCCAGCAGCTTAGCTGGGCCACCCAATTCACCCCTCCACTTT. Translated, it gives CASSLAGPPNSPLHF.

The rearrangement joins TRBV11-2 to TRBJ2-7; D not certain. This CDR3 spans 11 amino acids. V lost 5 bases to trimming and J lost 5 bases, with 7 bases between them. Looked up from germline, CDR1 is SGHAT and CDR2 is FQNNGV. CDR3 sequence: CASSPGNEQYF. The CDR3 DNA follows: TGTGCCAGCAGCCCAGGAAACGAGCAGTACTTC.

This clone was seen more than once but under ten times. V is TRBV5-4 and J is TRBJ1-2; no clear D. The CDR3 contains 14 residues. Germline V gives CDR1 SGHNT, CDR2 YYREEE (reference sequence). V was shortened by 0 bases and J by 7 bases, with 13 bases between the two germline ends. CDR3 DNA sequence: TGTGCCAGCAGCTTGGGGGGTTTCATCGGTGGCTACACCTTC. Its translation: CASSLGGFIGGYTF.

The chain carries TRBV10-2 and TRBJ2-1; the match to TRBD2 covers 11 bases. Germline CDR1 is WSHSY and CDR2 is SAAADI. V gave up 7 bases and J gave up 4 bases; unmatched junction bases: 3. The CDR3 has 14 residues. CDR3: CASTLAGGYNEQFF. CDR3 nucleotide sequence: TGCGCCAGCACCTTAGCGGGGGGGTACAATGAGCAGTTCTTC.

At least ten counts were recorded for this clone. The chain recombines TRBV18 with TRBJ1-2; 7 positions agree with TRBD1. The germline V gene encodes CDR1 KGHSH and CDR2 LQKENI. V lost 3 bases to trimming and J lost 3 bases; unmatched junction nucleotides: 1. The CDR3 extends over 13 amino acids. The DNA for the CDR3 is TGTGCCAGCTCACCCGGGACAGACTATGGCTACACCTTC. This gives the protein CASSPGTDYGYTF.

The chain uses TRBV28 and TRBJ1-2; maybe TRBD1 (5 bases). In germline, CDR1 is MDHEN, CDR2 SYDVKM. CDR3 size: 12 residues. Trimming shortened V by 3 bases and J by 3 bases, and 5 bases separated the two germline ends. The CDR3 spells CASSFRDYGYTF. Here the CDR3 DNA reads TGTGCCAGCAGTTTCAGGGACTATGGCTACACCTTC.

The V and J genes are TRBV6-5 and TRBJ2-7, with D perhaps being TRBD1 or TRBD2 (5 bases each). V gave up 2 bases and J gave up 2 bases, with 10 bases separating them. This CDR3 is built from 14 residues. In germline, CDR1 is MNHEY, CDR2 SVGAGI. The CDR3 here is CASSYPGTAYEQYF. In DNA, the CDR3 is TGTGCCAGCAGTTACCCCGGGACGGCCTACGAGCAGTACTTC.

This clone was detected once. V and J are TRBV5-6 and TRBJ2-1; no clear D. CDR3 length: 14 amino acids. The V and J ends lost 1 base and 4 bases respectively, with 9 bases between them. Germline CDR1 reads SGHDT; CDR2 reads YYEEEE. In DNA, the CDR3 is TGTGCCAGCAGCTTGTCGGTAGGGTACAATGAGCAGTTCTTC. It yields the protein CASSLSVGYNEQFF.

The chain combines TRBV10-2 with TRBJ2-7; tentative D call: TRBD2 (5 bases). There are 13 residues in the CDR3. V was clipped by 6 bases and J by 7 bases, with 16 bases between them. Germline V gene sequence: CDR1 WSHSY, CDR2 SAAADI. As DNA, the CDR3 is TGCGCCAGCAGGGCGAGCCTACCGGGGGAGCAGTACTTC. Encoded protein: CASRASLPGEQYF.